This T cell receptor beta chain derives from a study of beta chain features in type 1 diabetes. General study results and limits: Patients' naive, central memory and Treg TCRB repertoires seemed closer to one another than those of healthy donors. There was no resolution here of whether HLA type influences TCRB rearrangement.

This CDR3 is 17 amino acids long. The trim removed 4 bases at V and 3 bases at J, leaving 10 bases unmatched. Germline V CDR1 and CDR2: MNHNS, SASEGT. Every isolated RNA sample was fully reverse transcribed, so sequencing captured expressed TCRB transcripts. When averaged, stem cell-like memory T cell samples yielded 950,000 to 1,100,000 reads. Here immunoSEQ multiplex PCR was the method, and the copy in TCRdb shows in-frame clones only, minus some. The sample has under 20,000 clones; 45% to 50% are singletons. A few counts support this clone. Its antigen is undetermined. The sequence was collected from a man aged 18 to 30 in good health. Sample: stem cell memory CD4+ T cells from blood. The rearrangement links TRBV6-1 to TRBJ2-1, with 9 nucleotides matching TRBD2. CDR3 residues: CASSGEAGGLFYNEQFF. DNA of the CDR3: TGTGCCAGCAGTGGAGAAGCGGGGGGACTATTCTACAATGAGCAGTTCTTC.